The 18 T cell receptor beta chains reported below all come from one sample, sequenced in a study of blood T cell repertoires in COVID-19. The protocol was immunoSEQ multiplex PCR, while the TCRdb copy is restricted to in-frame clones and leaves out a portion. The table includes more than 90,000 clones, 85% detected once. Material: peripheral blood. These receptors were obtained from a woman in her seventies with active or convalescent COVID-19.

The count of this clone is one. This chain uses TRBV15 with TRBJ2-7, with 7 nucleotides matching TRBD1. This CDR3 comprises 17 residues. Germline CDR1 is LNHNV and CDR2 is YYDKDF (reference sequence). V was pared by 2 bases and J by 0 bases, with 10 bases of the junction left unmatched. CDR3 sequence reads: CATSRPAGQESSYEQYF. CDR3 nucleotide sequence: TGTGCCACCAGCAGACCCGCCGGACAGGAGAGCTCCTACGAGCAGTACTTC.

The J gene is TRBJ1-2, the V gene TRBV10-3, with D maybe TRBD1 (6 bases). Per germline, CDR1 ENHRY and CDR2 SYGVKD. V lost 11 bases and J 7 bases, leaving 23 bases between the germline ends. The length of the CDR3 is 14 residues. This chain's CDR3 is CALRSGGNVRGYTF. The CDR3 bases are TGTGCCCTTCGATCGGGGGGCAATGTTCGTGGCTACACCTTC.

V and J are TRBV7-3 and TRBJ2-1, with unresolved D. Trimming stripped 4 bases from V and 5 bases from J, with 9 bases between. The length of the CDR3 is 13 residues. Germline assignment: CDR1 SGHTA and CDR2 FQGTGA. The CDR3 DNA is TGTGCCAGCAGCTCGTCCCGGGACAATGAGCAGTTCTTC. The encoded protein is CASSSSRDNEQFF.

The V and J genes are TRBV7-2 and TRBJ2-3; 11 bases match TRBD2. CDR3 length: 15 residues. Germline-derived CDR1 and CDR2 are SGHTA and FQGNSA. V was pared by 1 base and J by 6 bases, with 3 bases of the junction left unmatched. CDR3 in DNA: TGTGCCAGCAGCTTAGTAGCGGGAGGGTTCGATACGCAGTATTTT. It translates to CASSLVAGGFDTQYF.

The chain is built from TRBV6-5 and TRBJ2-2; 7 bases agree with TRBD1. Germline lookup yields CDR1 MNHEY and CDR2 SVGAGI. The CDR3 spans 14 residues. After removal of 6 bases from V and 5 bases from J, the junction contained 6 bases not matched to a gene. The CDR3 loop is CASRRTGETGELFF. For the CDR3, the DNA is TGTGCCAGCAGGAGGACAGGAGAAACCGGGGAGCTGTTTTTT.

In DNA, the CDR3 is TGTGCCAGCAGTGGTCCCCGAGGGGGCTCAGGTGAGCAGTTCTTC. Its translation: CASSGPRGGSGEQFF. The chain combines TRBV25-1 with TRBJ2-1; 7 bases are a match to TRBD1. The length of the CDR3 is 15 residues. Unmatched junction bases numbered 12, after V lost 4 bases and J lost 9 bases. Germline V lookup: CDR1 MGHDK, CDR2 SYGVNS.

CDR3 sequence: CASSLGSGRVYNEQFF. The CDR3 nucleotides read TGTGCCAGCAGCTTAGGTAGCGGGAGGGTATACAATGAGCAGTTCTTC. This chain links TRBV11-2 with TRBJ2-1, with TRBD2 matching over 11 bases. Germline V gene lookup returns CDR1 SGHAT and CDR2 FQNNGV. This CDR3 comprises 16 residues. Trimming took 1 base from V and 4 from J; bases not matched to a gene: 3. The variable domain in full, completed from reference TRBV11-2 and TRBJ2-1, reads EAGVAQSPRYKIIEKRQSVAFWCNPISGHATLYWYQQILGQGPKLLIQFQNNGVVDDSQLPKDRFSAERLKGVDSTLKIQPAKLEDSAVYLCASSLGSGRVYNEQFFGPGTRLTVL.

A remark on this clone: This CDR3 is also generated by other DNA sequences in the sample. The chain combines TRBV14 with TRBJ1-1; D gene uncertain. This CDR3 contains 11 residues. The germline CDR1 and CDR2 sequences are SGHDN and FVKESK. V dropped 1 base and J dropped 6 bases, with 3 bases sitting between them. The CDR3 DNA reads TGTGCCAGCAGCCAAGCGTCTGAAGCTTTCTTT. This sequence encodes CASSQASEAFF.

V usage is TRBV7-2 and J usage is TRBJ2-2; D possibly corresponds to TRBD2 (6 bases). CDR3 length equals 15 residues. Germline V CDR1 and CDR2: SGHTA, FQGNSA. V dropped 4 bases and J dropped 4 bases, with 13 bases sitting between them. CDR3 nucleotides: TGTGCCAGCAGCTCCGAGGGACTCTCCACCGGGGAGCTGTTTTTT. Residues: CASSSEGLSTGELFF.

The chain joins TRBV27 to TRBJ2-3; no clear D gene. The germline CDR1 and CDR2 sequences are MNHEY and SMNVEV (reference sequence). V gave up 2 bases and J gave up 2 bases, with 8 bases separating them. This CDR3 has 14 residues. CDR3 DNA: TGTGCCAGCAGTTTAGGCGGCCACACAGATACGCAGTATTTT. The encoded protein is CASSLGGHTDTQYF.

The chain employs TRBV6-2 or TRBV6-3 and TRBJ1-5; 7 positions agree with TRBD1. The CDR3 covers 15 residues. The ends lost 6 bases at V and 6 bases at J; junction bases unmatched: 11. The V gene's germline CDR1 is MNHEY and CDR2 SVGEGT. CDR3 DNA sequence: TGTGCCAGCAGCCCCCAACAGGGGATGATTCAGCCCCAGCATTTT. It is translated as CASSPQQGMIQPQHF.

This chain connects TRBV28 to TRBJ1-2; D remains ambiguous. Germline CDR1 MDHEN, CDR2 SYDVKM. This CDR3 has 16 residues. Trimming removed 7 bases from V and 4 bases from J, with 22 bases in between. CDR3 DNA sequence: TGTGCCAGCAACCTCCGTCCTGAGCAGACTTCCTATGGCTACACCTTC. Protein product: CASNLRPEQTSYGYTF.

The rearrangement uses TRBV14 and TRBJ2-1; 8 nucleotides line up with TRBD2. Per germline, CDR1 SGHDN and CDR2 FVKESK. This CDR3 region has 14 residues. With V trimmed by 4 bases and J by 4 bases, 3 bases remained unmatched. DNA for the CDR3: TGTGCCAGCAGCCTAGCGGGACCATACAATGAGCAGTTCTTC. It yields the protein CASSLAGPYNEQFF.

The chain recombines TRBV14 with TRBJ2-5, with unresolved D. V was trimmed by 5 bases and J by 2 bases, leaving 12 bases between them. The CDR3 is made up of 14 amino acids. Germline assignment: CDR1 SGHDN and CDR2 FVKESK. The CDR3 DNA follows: TGTGCCAGCAGCTTATTTAGTAAGCAAGAGACCCAGTACTTC. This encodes CASSLFSKQETQYF.

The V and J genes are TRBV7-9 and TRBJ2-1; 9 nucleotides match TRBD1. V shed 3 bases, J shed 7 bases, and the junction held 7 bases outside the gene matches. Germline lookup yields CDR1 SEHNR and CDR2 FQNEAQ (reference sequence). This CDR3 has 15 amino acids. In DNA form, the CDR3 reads TGTGCCAGCAGCTTCCCGGGACAGGGCCAAAATGAGCAGTTCTTC. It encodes CASSFPGQGQNEQFF. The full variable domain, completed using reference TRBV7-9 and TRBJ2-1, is DTGVSQNPRHKITKRGQNVTFRCDPISEHNRLYWYRQTLGQGPEFLTYFQNEAQLEKSRLLSDRFSAERPKGSFSTLEIQRTEQGDSAMYLCASSFPGQGQNEQFFGPGTRLTVL.

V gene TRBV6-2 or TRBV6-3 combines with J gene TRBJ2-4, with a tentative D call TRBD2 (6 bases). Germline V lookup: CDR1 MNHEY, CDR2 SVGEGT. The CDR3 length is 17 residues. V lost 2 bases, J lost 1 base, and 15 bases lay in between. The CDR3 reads CASSYNPGGSAKNIQYF. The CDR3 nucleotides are TGTGCCAGCAGTTACAACCCAGGAGGGAGTGCCAAAAACATTCAGTACTTC.

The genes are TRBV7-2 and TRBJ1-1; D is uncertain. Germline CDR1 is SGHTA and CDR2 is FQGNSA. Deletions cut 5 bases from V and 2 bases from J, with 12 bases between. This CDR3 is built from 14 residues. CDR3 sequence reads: CASSPNYINTEAFF. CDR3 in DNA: TGTGCCAGCAGCCCCAACTATATTAACACTGAAGCTTTCTTT.

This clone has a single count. This CDR3 is CASSLALAGTNEQFF. The CDR3 DNA sequence: TGCGCCAGCAGCTTGGCACTAGCCGGTACCAATGAGCAGTTCTTC. The chain couples TRBV5-1 to TRBJ2-1; D might be TRBD2 (6 bases). Looked up from germline, CDR1 is SGHRS and CDR2 is YFSETQ. V was shortened by 0 bases and J by 6 bases, with 13 bases between the two germline ends. The CDR3 is 15 residues long. Full variable domain (rest looked up from reference TRBV5-1 and TRBJ2-1): KAGVTQTPRYLIKTRGQQVTLSCSPISGHRSVSWYQQTPGQGLQFLFEYFSETQRNKGNFPGRFSGRQFSNSRSEMNVSTLELGDSALYLCASSLALAGTNEQFFGPGTRLTVL.